This T cell receptor beta chain originates from a study of CD8 T cells in Susac syndrome. A quantity of about 0.5 to 1 ug RNA underwent reverse transcription using random hexamers. It was immunoSEQ multiplex PCR that amplified TCR beta CDR3 across 54 Vbeta and 13 Jbeta. TCRdb itself ran the immunoSEQ multiplex PCR reads through MiXCR, one entry per CDR3 protein. The sample yields 250,000 to 350,000 distinct CDR3 sequences, about 90% seen once. There are 16 residues in the CDR3. V was clipped by 4 bases and J by 3 bases, with 16 bases between them. Germline V lookup: CDR1 SGHTA, CDR2 FQGTGA. This sequence originates from a human donor with multiple sclerosis. Sequencing was performed on CD4+ T cells from PBMCs. V usage is TRBV7-3 and J usage is TRBJ2-1; tentative D call: TRBD2 (5 bases). CDR3 coding DNA: TGTGCCAGCAGCTCAAGCCGGACTGCTGTCTACAATGAGCAGTTCTTC. This codes for CASSSSRTAVYNEQFF.